The entry below describes one T cell receptor (beta chain). The data originate from a study of cytotoxic CD8 clonotypes in ibrutinib-treated CLL. At the level of the study: Among responders, some 25 were partial and 2 complete; after median around 68 months, 14 stayed remitted and approximately 12 progressed. An average of 255,043 productive templates and 80,000 to 100,000 productive rearrangements was obtained per sample.

Some clones are missing from TCRdb's copy, which holds only in-frame ones; the method was immunoSEQ multiplex PCR. The repertoire consists of about 50,000 clones, with roughly 85% occurring once and the leading ten covering roughly 21%. The CDR3 contains 15 residues. In germline, CDR1 is LNHDA, CDR2 SQIVND (reference sequence). V dropped 5 bases and J dropped 6; count of bases not matched to a gene: 11. The clonotype comes from a human donor with chronic lymphocytic leukemia. J is TRBJ2-3 and V is TRBV19; 7 bases line up with TRBD2. The sample here was PBMCs, taken after 24 months of ibrutinib treatment. The CDR3 spells CASSRGGSDSDTQYF. For the CDR3, the DNA is TGTGCCAGTAGTCGCGGCGGGAGCGATAGCGATACGCAGTATTTT.